This record concerns one TCR beta chain sequence. This clone showed up just a few times. Its antigen specificity is not known. No base-level quality is on record; no much larger clone is a single base apart. This entry belongs to a study of blood T cell repertoires in COVID-19 (dated by TCRdb to the early 2020s). Regarding the complete study: Samples covering the acute and convalescent phases of COVID-19 were provided by collaborators in the United States, Italy and Spain. The samples were drawn from the first 160 participants of the ongoing ImmuneRACE study and from 950 to 1,500 subjects provided by 6 global collaborators. Deeply sampled blood TCRbeta repertoires from subjects exposed to, actively infected with, or recovered from COVID-19 were included in the dataset. The sample metadata nearly always contained a de-identified subject ID, COVID-19 status, age in years and sex. The repertoires were made available in a free public database intended to serve as a resource for research on the immune response to SARS-CoV-2. HLA class I and class II types, where available, came from metadata supplied by the sample provider rather than from assay-based typing. The prospective study material was composed of cDNA or gDNA derived from T cells, B-cell-depleted T cells, or PBMCs.

On the study overall, not on this receptor specifically: Clinical and demographic metadata were provided uncurated, with the amount varying by source and participant.

Collaborating institutions collected whole blood in K2EDTA tubes following their own protocols. For TCRbeta analysis, collaborators shipped samples as frozen whole blood, isolated PBMCs, or DNA extracted from either of those sample types. For CDR1 and CDR2, the germline V gene (reference sequence) lists SEHNR and FQNEAQ. Spanning cysteine to phenylalanine, the CDR3 consists of 16 amino acids. The kept DNA is CDR3 alone, 48 bases in frame from the first base. Compared with germline, V lacks 8 bases and J lacks 4 bases; bases without a gene match: 13. The immunoSEQ Assay, a bias-controlled multiplex PCR, was used to amplify TCRbeta CDR3 regions from genomic DNA. The published analysis was carried out like this. The number of nucleated cells in each sample was estimated from the amplification of reference gene primers within the assay. To quantify the absolute abundance of each unique TCRbeta CDR3 rearrangement, sequence reads were collapsed and filtered. Productive Simpson clonality was computed per sample as the square root of Simpson's diversity index over productive rearrangements. TCRdb took this table from immuneACCESS and kept in-frame rearrangements with V and J called. Such tables lack part of the clones; where checked against another copy, unresolved V genes explain under half of the gap, and the rest is unexplained. V, J and clone size are those of that table, while D and trimming were read from the DNA. The sample contains over 85,000 clones, roughly 87% of them found a single time. The biggest ten clones account for around 5.1% of the sample.

This chain joins TRBV7-9 to TRBJ1-4; TRBD1 matches 7 bases in the middle. This sequence originates from a human donor in a cohort sampled during active COVID-19. The sequenced material came from peripheral blood. The CDR3 in this case is CASRNFRPGGNEKLFF. The DNA sequence is as follows: TGTGCCAGCCGCAACTTCAGGCCAGGGGGTAATGAAAAACTGTTTTTT. The variable domain in full, with residues beyond the CDR3 obtained from the reference TRBV7-9 and TRBJ1-4 genes, is DTGVSQNPRHKITKRGQNVTFRCDPISEHNRLYWYRQTLGQGPEFLTYFQNEAQLEKSRLLSDRFSAERPKGSFSTLEIQRTEQGDSAMYLCASRNFRPGGNEKLFFGSGTQLSVL.